The present T cell receptor (beta chain) was sequenced within a study of OX40 agonist ivuxolimab in advanced cancers. Study results and limitations: Undetermined was the antigen specificity of the expanded peripheral T cells.

The CDR3 consists of 17 residues. Germline lookup yields CDR1 SGDLS and CDR2 YYNGEE. The ends were cut back, 2 bases at V and 0 bases at J, with 15 bases in the middle. Baseline, cycle 4 day 1, and cycle 7 day 1 were the blood sampling points. Worth noting for this clone: Its antigen is not known.

Repertoires were generated with immunoSEQ multiplex PCR, while TCRdb's copy carries only in-frame clones and drops some. This sample has around 80,000 clones, with around 90% found just once. The receptor was derived from an adult with an advanced solid tumor such as melanoma, head and neck, liver or kidney cancer. The chain is built from TRBV9 and TRBJ1-3; TRBD1 might be the D (5 bases). This sample comprised CD4+ or CD8+ T cells sorted from blood, obtained in a trial of the OX40 agonist ivuxolimab. The DNA for the CDR3 is TGTGCCAGCAGCGTTCTCGGACACTTGAGCTCTGGAAACACCATATATTTT. Translated, it gives CASSVLGHLSSGNTIYF.